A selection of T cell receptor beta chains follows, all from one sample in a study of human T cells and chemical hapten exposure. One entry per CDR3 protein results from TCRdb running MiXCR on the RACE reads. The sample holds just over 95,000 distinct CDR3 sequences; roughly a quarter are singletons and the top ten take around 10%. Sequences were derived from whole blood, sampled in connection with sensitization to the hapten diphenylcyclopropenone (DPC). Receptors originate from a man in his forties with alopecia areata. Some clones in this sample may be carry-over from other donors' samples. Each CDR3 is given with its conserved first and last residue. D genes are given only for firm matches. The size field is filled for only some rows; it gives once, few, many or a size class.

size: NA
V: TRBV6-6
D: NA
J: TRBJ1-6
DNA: TGTGCCAGCAGTTCCACCCGGGATTGCAATTCACCCCTCCACTTT
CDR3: CASSSTRDCNSPLHF

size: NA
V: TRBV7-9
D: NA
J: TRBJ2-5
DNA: TGTGCCAGCAGCGCCCGCCCATGGGCCCAGTACTTC
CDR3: CASSARPWAQYF

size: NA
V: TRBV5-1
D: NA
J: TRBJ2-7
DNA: TGCGCCAGCAGCTTGAGGACGGACTACGAGCAGTACTTC
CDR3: CASSLRTDYEQYF

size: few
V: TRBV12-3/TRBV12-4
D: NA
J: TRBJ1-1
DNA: TGTGCCAGCAGTCTTAGACACCCCATGAACACTGAAGCTTTCTTT
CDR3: CASSLRHPMNTEAFF

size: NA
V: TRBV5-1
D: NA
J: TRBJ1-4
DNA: TGCGCCAGCAGCTTAGCCCCCTCTGAAAAACTGTTTTTT
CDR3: CASSLAPSEKLFF

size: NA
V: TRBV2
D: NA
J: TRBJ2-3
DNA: TGTGCCAGCAGTCCCGGGCCCCAAGCGCAGTATTTT
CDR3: CASSPGPQAQYF

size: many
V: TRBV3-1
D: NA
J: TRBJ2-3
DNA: TGTGCCAGCAGCCACGGCGCCTCCAGCACAGATACGCAGTATTTT
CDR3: CASSHGASSTDTQYF

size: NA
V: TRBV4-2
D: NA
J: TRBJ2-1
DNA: TGTGCCAGCAGCCAAGGGACTACCTACAATGAGCAGTTCTTC
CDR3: CASSQGTTYNEQFF

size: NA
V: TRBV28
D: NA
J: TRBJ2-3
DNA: TGTGCCAGCAGTATCTCAGATACGCAGTATTTT
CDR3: CASSISDTQYF

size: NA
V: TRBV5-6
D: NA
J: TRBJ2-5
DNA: TGTGCCAGCAGCCACGGACGGCCCCAAGAGACCCAGTACTTC
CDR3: CASSHGRPQETQYF

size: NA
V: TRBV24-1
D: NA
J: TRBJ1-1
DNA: TGTGCCACCAGTGATCCCCAACAGGGTCAGGGCCTTAAGGAGAACACTGAAGCTTTCTTT
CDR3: CATSDPQQGQGLKENTEAFF

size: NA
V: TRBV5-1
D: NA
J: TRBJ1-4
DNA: TGCGCCAGCAGCTTCCGACGGTCTAATGAAAAACTGTTTTTT
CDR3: CASSFRRSNEKLFF

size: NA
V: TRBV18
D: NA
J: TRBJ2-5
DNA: TGTGCCAGCTCACCACACCCGGGAGATCAAGAGACCCAGTACTTC
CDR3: CASSPHPGDQETQYF

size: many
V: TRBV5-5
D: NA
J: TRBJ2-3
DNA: TGTGCCAGCAGCTTGACGGGAGCGACAGATACGCAGTATTTT
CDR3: CASSLTGATDTQYF

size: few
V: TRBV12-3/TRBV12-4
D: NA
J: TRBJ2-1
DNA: TGTGCCAGCAGTTCCGCAGAGGGGAGGGGGGGAATAAATGAGCAGTTCTTC
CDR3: CASSSAEGRGGINEQFF

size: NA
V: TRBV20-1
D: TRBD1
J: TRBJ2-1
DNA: TGCAGTGCTAGAGATCTTTTGGGACAGGGGGCATATGAGCAGTTCTTC
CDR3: CSARDLLGQGAYEQFF

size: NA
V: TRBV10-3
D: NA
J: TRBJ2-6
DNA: TGTGCCATCAGTGAGTCGGACTCTGGGGCCAACGTCCTGACTTTC
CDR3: CAISESDSGANVLTF